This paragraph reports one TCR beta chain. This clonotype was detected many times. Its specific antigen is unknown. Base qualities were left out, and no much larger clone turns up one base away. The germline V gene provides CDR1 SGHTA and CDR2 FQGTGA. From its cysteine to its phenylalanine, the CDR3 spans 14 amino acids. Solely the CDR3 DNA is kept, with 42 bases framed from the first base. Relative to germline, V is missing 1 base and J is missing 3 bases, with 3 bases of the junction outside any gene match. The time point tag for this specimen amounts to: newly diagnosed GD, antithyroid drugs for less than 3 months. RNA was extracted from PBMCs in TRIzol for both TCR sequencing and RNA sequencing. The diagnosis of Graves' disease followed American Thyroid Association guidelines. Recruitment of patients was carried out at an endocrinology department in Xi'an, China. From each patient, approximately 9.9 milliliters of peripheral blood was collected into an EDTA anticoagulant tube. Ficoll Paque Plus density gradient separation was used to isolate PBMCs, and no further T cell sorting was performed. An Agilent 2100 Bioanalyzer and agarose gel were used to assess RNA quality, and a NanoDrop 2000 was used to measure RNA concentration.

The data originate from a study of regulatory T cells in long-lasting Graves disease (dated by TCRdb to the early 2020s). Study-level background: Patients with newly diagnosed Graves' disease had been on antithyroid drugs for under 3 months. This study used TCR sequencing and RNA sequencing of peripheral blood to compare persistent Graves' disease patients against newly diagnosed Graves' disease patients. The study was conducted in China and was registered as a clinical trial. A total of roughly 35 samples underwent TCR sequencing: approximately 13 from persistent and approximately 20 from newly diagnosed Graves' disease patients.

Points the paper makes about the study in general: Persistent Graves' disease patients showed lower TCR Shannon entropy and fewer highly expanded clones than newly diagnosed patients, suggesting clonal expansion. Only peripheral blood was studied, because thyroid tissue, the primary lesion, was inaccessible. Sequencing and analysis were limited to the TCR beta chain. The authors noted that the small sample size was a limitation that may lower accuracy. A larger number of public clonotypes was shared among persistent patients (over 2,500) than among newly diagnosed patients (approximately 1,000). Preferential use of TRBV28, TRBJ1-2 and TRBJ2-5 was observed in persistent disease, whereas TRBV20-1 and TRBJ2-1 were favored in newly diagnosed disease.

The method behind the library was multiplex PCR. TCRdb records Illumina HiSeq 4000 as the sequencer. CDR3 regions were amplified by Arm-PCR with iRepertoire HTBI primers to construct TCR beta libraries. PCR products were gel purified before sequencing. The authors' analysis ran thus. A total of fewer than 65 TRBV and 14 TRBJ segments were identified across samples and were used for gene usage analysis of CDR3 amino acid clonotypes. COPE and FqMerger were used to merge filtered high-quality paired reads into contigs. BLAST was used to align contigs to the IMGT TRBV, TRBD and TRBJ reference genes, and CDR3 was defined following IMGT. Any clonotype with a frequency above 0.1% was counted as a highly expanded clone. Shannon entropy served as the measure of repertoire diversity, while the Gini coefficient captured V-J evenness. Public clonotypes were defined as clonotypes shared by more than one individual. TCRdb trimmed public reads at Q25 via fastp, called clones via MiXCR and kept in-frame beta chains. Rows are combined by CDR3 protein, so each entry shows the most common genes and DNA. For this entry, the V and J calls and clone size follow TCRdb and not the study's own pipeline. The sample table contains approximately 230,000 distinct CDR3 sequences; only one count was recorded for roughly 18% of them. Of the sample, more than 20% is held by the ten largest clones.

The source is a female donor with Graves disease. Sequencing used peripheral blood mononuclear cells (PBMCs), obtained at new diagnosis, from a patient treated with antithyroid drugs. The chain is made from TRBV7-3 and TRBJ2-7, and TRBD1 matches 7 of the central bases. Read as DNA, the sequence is TGTGCCAGCAGCTTAAAGGGGGCTAGCTACGAGCAGTACTTC. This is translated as CASSLKGASYEQYF.